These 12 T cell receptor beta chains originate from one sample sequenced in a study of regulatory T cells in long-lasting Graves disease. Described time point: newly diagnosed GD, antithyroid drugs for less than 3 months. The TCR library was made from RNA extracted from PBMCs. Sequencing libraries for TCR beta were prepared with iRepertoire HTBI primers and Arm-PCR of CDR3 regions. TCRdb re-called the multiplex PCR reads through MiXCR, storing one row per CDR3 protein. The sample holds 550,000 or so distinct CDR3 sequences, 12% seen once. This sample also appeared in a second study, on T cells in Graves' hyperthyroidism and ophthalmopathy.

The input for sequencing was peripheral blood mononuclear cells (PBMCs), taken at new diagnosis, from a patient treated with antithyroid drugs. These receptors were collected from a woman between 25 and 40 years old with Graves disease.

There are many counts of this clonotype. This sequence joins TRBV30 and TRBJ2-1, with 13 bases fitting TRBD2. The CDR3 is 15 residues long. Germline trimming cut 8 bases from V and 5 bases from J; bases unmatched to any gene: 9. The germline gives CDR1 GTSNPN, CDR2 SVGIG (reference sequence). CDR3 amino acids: CAGGGGTSGNNEQFF. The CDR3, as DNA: TGTGCCGGAGGGGGTGGGACTAGCGGGAACAATGAGCAGTTCTTC. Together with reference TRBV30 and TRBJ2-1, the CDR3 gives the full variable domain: SQTIHQWPATLVQPVGSPLSLECTVEGTSNPNLYWYRQAAGRGLQLLFYSVGIGQISSEVPQNLSASRPQDRQFILSSKKLLLSDSGFYLCAGGGGTSGNNEQFFGPGTRLTVL.

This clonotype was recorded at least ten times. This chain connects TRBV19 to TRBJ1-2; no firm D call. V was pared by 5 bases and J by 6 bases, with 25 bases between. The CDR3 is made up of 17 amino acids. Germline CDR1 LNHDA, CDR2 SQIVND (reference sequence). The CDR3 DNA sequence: TGTGCCAGTAGTCCGTCGGACGGTCTGGGTCTCCGGGATGGCTACACCTTC. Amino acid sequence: CASSPSDGLGLRDGYTF.

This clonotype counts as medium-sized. The DNA for the CDR3 is TGTGCCAGCAGTTCTTTATGGGGACTACTAGCGGGGCCGATAGCCAAAAACATTCAGTACTTC. Translated: CASSSLWGLLAGPIAKNIQYF. J is TRBJ2-4 and V is TRBV28; the match to TRBD2 covers 10 bases. The V and J ends lost 4 bases and 0 bases, in that order; junction bases with no gene match: 18. The germline V gene encodes CDR1 MDHEN and CDR2 SYDVKM. The CDR3 extends over 21 amino acids.

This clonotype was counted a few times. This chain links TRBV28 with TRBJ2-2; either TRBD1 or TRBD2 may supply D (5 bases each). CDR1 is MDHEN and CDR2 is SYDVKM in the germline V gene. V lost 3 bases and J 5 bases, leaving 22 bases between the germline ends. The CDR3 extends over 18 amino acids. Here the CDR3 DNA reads TGTGCCAGCAGTTTTCTTCCAATATCCGGGACGCAAACCGGGGAGCTGTTTTTT. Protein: CASSFLPISGTQTGELFF.

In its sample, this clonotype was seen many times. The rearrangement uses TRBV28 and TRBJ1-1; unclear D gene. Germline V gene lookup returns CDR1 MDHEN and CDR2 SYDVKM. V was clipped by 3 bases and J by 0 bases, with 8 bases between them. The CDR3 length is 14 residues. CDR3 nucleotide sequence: TGTGCCAGCAGTTTGGAGGAGATGAACACTGAAGCTTTCTTT. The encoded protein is CASSLEEMNTEAFF.

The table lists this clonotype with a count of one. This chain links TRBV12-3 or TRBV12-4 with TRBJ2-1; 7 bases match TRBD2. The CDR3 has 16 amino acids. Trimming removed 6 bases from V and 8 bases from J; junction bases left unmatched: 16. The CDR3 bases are TGTGCCAGCAGCCCCATTAGCGGGCGAAGGGGTGATGAGCAGTTCTTC. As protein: CASSPISGRRGDEQFF.

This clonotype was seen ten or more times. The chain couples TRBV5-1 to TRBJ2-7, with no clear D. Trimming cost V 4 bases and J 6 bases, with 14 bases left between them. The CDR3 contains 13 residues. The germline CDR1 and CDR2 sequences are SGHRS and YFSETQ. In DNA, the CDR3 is TGCGCCAGCAGCCAAACGACCGCGGTCGAGCAGTACTTC. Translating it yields CASSQTTAVEQYF.

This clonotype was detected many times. The CDR3 bases are TGTGCCAGCAGTTTGGGTGGGCAGACCCAGTACTTC. Translated: CASSLGGQTQYF. V is TRBV28 and J is TRBJ2-5; no clear D gene. The germline V gene encodes CDR1 MDHEN and CDR2 SYDVKM. The CDR3 length is 12 residues. The V end lost 3 bases, the J end lost 6 bases, and 8 bases lay between the germline ends. The whole variable domain, remainder taken from reference TRBV28 and TRBJ2-5, is DVKVTQSSRYLVKRTGEKVFLECVQDMDHENMFWYRQDPGLGLRLIYFSYDVKMKEKGDIPEGYSVSREKKERFSLILESASTNQTSMYLCASSLGGQTQYFGPGTRLLVL.

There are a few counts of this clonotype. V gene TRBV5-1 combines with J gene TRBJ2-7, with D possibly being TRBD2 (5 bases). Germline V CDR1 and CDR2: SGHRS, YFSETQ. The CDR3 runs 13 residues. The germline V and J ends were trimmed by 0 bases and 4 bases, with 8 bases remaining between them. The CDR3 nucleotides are TGCGCCAGCAGCTTGGCCGAGCGGTACGAGCAGTACTTC. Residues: CASSLAERYEQYF.

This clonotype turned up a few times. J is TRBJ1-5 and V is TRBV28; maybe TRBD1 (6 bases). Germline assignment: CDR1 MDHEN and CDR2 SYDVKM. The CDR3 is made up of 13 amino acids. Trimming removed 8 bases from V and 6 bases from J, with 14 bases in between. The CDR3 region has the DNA TGTGCCAGCCGCCTTTCAGGGGCTCAGCCCCAGCATTTT. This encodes CASRLSGAQPQHF.

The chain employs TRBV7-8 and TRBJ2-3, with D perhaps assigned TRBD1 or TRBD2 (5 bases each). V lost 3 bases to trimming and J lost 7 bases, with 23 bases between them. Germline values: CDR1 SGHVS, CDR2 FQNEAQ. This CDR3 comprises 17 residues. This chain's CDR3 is CASSFSGTVLNGNTQYF. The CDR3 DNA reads TGTGCCAGCAGCTTTTCCGGGACGGTCTTGAATGGGAATACGCAGTATTTT.

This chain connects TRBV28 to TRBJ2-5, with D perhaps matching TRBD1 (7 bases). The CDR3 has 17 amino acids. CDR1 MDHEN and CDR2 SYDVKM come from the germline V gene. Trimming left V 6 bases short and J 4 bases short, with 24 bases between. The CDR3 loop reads CASSPIQTAGGTETQYF. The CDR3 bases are TGTGCCAGCAGCCCTATCCAAACGGCAGGGGGGACAGAGACCCAGTACTTC.